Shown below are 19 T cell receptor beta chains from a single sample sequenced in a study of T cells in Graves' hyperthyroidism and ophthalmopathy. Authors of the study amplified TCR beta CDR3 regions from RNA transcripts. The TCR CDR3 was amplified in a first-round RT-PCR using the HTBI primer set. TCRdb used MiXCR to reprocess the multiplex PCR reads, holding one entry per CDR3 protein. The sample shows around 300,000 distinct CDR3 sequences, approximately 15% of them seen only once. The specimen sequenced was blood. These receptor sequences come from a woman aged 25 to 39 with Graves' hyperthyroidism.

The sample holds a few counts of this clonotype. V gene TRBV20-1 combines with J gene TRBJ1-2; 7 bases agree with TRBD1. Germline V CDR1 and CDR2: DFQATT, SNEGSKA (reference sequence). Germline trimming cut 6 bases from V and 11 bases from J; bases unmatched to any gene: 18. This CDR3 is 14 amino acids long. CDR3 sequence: CSALPQGSDARYTF. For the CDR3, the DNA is TGCAGTGCGCTACCACAGGGGAGTGATGCGAGGTACACCTTC.

CDR3 sequence reads: CASSLGREGYEQYF. The DNA of the CDR3 is TGTGCCAGCAGCTTGGGTCGGGAAGGGTACGAGCAGTACTTC. The chain employs TRBV5-5 and TRBJ2-7, with D possibly being TRBD2 (5 bases). Germline loops: CDR1 SGHKS, CDR2 YYEKEE (reference sequence). Trimming took 0 bases from V and 4 from J, leaving 11 bases between them. This CDR3 region has 14 residues.

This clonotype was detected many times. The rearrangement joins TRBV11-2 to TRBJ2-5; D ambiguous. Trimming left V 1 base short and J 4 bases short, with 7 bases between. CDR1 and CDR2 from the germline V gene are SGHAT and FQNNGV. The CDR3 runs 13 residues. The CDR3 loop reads CASSLAVSETQYF. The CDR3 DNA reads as TGTGCCAGCAGCTTAGCGGTCTCAGAGACCCAGTACTTC.

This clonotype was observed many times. CDR3 sequence (DNA): TGCAGTGCTAGAGTGAGCGGCAACCCCACAGATACGCAGTATTTT. Amino acids: CSARVSGNPTDTQYF. The gene calls are TRBV20-1 and TRBJ2-3; maybe TRBD2 (5 bases). The CDR3 extends over 15 amino acids. From germline, CDR1 is DFQATT and CDR2 SNEGSKA (reference sequence). V lost 1 base to trimming and J lost 2 bases, with 13 bases between them.

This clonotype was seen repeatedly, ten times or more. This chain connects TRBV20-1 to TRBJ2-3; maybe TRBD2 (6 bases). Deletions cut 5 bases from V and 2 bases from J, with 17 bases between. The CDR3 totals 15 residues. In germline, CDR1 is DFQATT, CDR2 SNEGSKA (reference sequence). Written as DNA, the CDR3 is TGCAGTGCTCCCCCCCCGCGGGGATTCACAGATACGCAGTATTTT. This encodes CSAPPPRGFTDTQYF.

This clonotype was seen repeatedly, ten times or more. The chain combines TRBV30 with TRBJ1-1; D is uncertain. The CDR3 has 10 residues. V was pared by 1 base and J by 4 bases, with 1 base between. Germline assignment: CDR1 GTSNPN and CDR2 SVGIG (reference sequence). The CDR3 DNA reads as TGTGCCTGGAGTGCCACTGAAGCTTTCTTT. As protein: CAWSATEAFF.

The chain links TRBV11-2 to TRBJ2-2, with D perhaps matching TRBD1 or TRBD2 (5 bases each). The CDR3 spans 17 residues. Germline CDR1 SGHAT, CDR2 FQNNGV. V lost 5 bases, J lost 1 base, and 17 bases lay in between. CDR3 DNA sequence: TGTGCCAGCAGCCCCCATCTTGGGACGGTGAACACCGGGGAGCTGTTTTTT. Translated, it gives CASSPHLGTVNTGELFF.

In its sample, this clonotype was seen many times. CDR3 amino acids: CASSPRGLHEQYF. CDR3 nucleotide sequence: TGTGCCAGCTCACCCAGAGGTTTGCACGAGCAGTACTTC. The rearrangement links TRBV18 to TRBJ2-7; no reliable D call. This CDR3 comprises 13 residues. V was cut by 3 bases and J by 5 bases, with 11 bases left in between. From germline, CDR1 is KGHSH and CDR2 LQKENI.

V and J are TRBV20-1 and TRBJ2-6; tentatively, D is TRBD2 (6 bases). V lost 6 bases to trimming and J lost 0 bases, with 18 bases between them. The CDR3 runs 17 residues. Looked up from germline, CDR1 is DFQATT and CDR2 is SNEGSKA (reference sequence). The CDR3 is CSAPKSAGRSGANVLTF. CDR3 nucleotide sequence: TGCAGTGCGCCCAAGTCCGCGGGACGCTCTGGGGCCAACGTCCTGACTTTC.

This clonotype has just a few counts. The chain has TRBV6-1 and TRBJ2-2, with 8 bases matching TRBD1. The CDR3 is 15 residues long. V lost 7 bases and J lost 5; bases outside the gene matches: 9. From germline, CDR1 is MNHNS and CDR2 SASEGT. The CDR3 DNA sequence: TGTGCCAGCATGAATGGACAGGGAATAACCGGGGAGCTGTTTTTT. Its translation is CASMNGQGITGELFF.

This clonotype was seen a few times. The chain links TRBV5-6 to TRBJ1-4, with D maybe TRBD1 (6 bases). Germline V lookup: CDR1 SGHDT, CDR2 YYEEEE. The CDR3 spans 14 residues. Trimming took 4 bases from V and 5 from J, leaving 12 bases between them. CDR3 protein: CASSEGDGNEKLFF. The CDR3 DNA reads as TGTGCCAGCAGCGAGGGGGATGGGAATGAAAAACTGTTTTTT.

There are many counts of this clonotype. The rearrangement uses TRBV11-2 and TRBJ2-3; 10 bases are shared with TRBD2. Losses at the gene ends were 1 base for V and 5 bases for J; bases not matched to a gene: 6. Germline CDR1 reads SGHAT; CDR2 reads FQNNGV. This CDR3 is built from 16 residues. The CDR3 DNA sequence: TGTGCCAGCAGCTTAGGAGGACTAGCGGACCGAGATACGCAGTATTTT. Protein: CASSLGGLADRDTQYF.

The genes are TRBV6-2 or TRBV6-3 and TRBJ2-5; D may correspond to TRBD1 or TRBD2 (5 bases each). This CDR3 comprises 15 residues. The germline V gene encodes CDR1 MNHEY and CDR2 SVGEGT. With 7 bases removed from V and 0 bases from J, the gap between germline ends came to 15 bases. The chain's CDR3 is CASIRVWGYQETQYF. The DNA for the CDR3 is TGTGCCAGCATTAGGGTCTGGGGGTACCAAGAGACCCAGTACTTC.

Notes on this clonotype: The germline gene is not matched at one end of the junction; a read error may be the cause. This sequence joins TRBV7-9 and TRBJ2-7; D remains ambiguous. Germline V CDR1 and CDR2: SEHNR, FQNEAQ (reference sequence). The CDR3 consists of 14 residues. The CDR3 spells CASSPQVRGYEQYF. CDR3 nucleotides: TGCGCCAGCAGCCCCCAGGTCCGCGGCTACGAGCAGTACTTC.

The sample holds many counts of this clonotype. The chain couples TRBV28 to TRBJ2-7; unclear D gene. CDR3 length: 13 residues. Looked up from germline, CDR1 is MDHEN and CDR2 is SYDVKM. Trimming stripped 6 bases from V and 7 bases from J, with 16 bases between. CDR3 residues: CASRPPGYGEQYF. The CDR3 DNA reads TGTGCCAGCAGACCGCCGGGTTATGGTGAGCAGTACTTC.

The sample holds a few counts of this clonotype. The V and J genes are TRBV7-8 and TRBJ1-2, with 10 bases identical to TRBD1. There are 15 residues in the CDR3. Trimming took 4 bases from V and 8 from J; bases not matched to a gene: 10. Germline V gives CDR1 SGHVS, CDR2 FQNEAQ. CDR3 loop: CASSSSGGQGLGYTF. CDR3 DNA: TGTGCCAGCAGCTCATCCGGGGGACAGGGGTTGGGCTACACCTTC.

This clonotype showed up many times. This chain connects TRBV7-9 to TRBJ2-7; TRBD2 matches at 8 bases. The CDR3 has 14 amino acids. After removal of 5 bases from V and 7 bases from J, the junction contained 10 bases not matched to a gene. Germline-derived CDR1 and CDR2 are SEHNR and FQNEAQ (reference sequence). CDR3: CASSPPAGVEEQYF. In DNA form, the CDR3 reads TGTGCCAGCAGCCCACCAGCGGGAGTGGAGGAGCAGTACTTC.

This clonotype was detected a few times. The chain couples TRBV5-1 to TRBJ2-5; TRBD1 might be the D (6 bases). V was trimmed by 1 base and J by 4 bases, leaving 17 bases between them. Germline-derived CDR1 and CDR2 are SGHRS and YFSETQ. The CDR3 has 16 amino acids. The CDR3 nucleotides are TGCGCCAGCAGCTTGTTGTCAGGGGTTAAGGGAGAGACCCAGTACTTC. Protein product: CASSLLSGVKGETQYF. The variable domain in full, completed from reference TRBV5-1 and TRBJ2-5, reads KAGVTQTPRYLIKTRGQQVTLSCSPISGHRSVSWYQQTPGQGLQFLFEYFSETQRNKGNFPGRFSGRQFSNSRSEMNVSTLELGDSALYLCASSLLSGVKGETQYFGPGTRLLVL.

CDR3 region: CASSLVVEHEQFF. In nucleotides, the CDR3 is TGTGCCAGCAGCTTAGTTGTAGAGCATGAGCAGTTCTTC. The chain employs TRBV7-9 and TRBJ2-1, with D hard to call. Germline V gives CDR1 SEHNR, CDR2 FQNEAQ (reference sequence). The V end was cut by 1 base, the J end by 8 bases, with 9 bases between. The CDR3 extends over 13 amino acids. Based on the CDR3 plus reference TRBV7-9 and TRBJ2-1, the full variable domain is DTGVSQNPRHKITKRGQNVTFRCDPISEHNRLYWYRQTLGQGPEFLTYFQNEAQLEKSRLLSDRFSAERPKGSFSTLEIQRTEQGDSAMYLCASSLVVEHEQFFGPGTRLTVL.